The rows below give T cell receptor beta chains drawn from one sample of a study of cytomegalovirus exposure and HLA in healthy donors. Clones were read by immunoSEQ multiplex PCR, and TCRdb kept only the in-frame ones, dropping some. The table has some 240,000 clones, about nine tenths seen once. The source material was PBMCs. These receptors were taken from a young woman in good health and CMV-seropositive. The CDR3 runs from the conserved cysteine through the conserved F or W. The D gene is left open where the match is weak. A row's size may be missing; if present it is once, few, many or a size class.

clone_size	v_call	d_call	j_call	cdr3_aa	cdr3_nt
NA	TRBV19	TRBD1	TRBJ1-2	CASSIVEGANGYTF	TGTGCCAGTAGTATAGTGGAGGGGGCGAATGGCTACACCTTC
once	TRBV27	TRBD2	TRBJ2-7	CASSSTTSGSYGQYF	TGTGCCAGCAGTTCGACGACTAGCGGGAGCTACGGGCAGTACTTC
NA	TRBV30	NA	TRBJ1-2	CAWSVVAYGYTF	TGTGCCTGGAGTGTAGTGGCCTATGGCTACACCTTC
NA	TRBV7-7	TRBD1	TRBJ2-7	CASSFRDREELYF	TGTGCCAGCAGCTTCCGGGACAGGGAAGAGCTGTACTTC
NA	TRBV19	TRBD1	TRBJ1-1	CASSSQGARTEAFF	TGTGCCAGTAGTAGTCAGGGGGCGCGGACTGAAGCTTTCTTT
NA	TRBV9	NA	TRBJ2-5	CASSAPRQETQYF	TGTGCCAGCAGTGCACCCAGACAAGAGACCCAGTACTTC
NA	TRBV7-9	NA	TRBJ2-6	CASSSLEGGGGSGANVLTF	TGTGCCAGCAGCTCGCTGGAGGGGGGGGGCGGCTCTGGGGCCAACGTCCTGACTTTC
NA	TRBV6-4	NA	TRBJ2-3	CASSSGSTDTQYF	TGTGCCAGCAGTAGCGGGAGCACAGATACGCAGTATTTT
NA	TRBV6-1	TRBD1	TRBJ1-2	CASSPRGQGNGYTF	TGTGCCAGCAGCCCCCGGGGACAGGGTAATGGCTACACCTTC
few	TRBV28	TRBD1	TRBJ2-7	CASSYTGATYEQYF	TGTGCCAGCAGTTACACAGGGGCGACCTACGAGCAGTACTTC
NA	TRBV5-1	TRBD2	TRBJ2-5	CASSLLGGLAGTQETQYF	TGCGCCAGCAGCTTGTTAGGGGGACTAGCGGGTACCCAAGAGACCCAGTACTTC
NA	TRBV5-1	TRBD2	TRBJ2-1	CASSLDTSGSKEFF	TGCGCCAGCAGCTTGGATACTAGCGGGAGTAAGGAGTTCTTC
NA	TRBV5-1	TRBD1	TRBJ1-2	CASSLRQGDDYGYTF	TGCGCCAGCAGCTTAAGACAGGGGGATGACTATGGCTACACCTTC
NA	TRBV2	TRBD2	TRBJ2-1	CASSELAGGRDEQFF	TGTGCCAGCAGTGAATTAGCGGGAGGGCGGGATGAGCAGTTCTTC
NA	TRBV7-9	NA	TRBJ1-2	CASSLSGQPNGYTF	TGTGCCAGCAGCTTATCTGGGCAGCCTAATGGCTACACCTTC
NA	TRBV5-1	TRBD2	TRBJ2-1	CASSLSGGYNEQFF	TGCGCCAGCAGCTTGTCGGGAGGCTACAATGAGCAGTTCTTC
NA	TRBV27	TRBD1	TRBJ1-5	CASSADRALNQPQHF	TGTGCCAGCAGTGCGGACAGGGCCCTCAATCAGCCCCAGCATTTT
NA	TRBV11-1	NA	TRBJ2-2	CASSSWSTRGGELFF	TGTGCCAGCAGCTCATGGTCGACCCGCGGCGGGGAGCTGTTTTTT
NA	TRBV9	NA	TRBJ2-4	CASSVEGERDIQYF	TGTGCCAGCAGCGTAGAGGGGGAGAGGGACATTCAGTACTTC
NA	TRBV7-9	TRBD1	TRBJ2-7	CASSSTGLSYEQYF	TGTGCCAGCAGCTCGACAGGGCTCTCCTACGAGCAGTACTTC
few	TRBV6-1	TRBD2	TRBJ2-7	CARPGLAEKYYEQYF	TGTGCCAGACCGGGACTAGCGGAGAAGTACTACGAGCAGTACTTC
NA	TRBV6-4	TRBD2	TRBJ2-6	CASGTSGTGANVLTF	TGTGCCAGCGGGACTAGCGGTACTGGGGCCAACGTCCTGACTTTC
NA	TRBV5-6	TRBD1	TRBJ2-7	CASSLATGFYEQYF	TGTGCCAGCAGCTTGGCGACAGGGTTCTACGAGCAGTACTTC
NA	TRBV6-1	TRBD1	TRBJ1-2	CASSETKTGRYGYTF	TGTGCCAGCAGTGAAACCAAGACAGGGAGGTATGGCTACACCTTC
NA	TRBV12-5	NA	TRBJ1-3	CASGPSGAGNTIYF	TGTGCTAGTGGGCCCTCAGGCGCTGGAAACACCATATATTTT
once	TRBV7-9	NA	TRBJ2-7	CASSFEGPYEQYF	TGTGCCAGCAGCTTCGAGGGTCCCTACGAGCAGTACTTC
NA	TRBV27	NA	TRBJ2-1	CASGSGDYSTYNEQFF	TGTGCCAGCGGTTCAGGGGACTACTCCACCTACAATGAGCAGTTCTTC
NA	TRBV4-1	NA	TRBJ2-7	CASSAYSGEQYF	TGCGCCAGCAGCGCGTATTCGGGCGAGCAGTACTTC
NA	TRBV9	TRBD1	TRBJ1-1	CASSPGTGVNTEAFF	TGTGCCAGCAGCCCGGGGACAGGGGTCAACACTGAAGCTTTCTTT
NA	TRBV5-1	NA	TRBJ2-7	CASSRSSGASYEQYF	TGCGCCAGCAGCCGCAGTAGCGGAGCTTCCTACGAGCAGTACTTC
NA	TRBV30	NA	TRBJ1-1	CAWSATGNTEAFF	TGTGCCTGGAGTGCGACAGGGAACACTGAAGCTTTCTTT